This is a list of T cell receptor beta chains from one sample in a study of human T cells and chemical hapten exposure. TCRdb independently ran MiXCR on the RACE reads; one entry per CDR3 protein. The data hold some 49,000 distinct CDR3 sequences, with about 9.6% observed a single time. The starting material was whole blood, obtained in connection with sensitization to the hapten diphenylcyclopropenone (DPC). The receptors shown here come from a woman aged 30 to 39 with alopecia areata. Some clones in this sample may be carry-over from other donors' samples. CDR3s include the opening cysteine and the closing phenylalanine or tryptophan. The D gene is left open where the match is weak. Rows give clone size only sometimes, using once, few, many, or a class for an expanded clone.

size	D	V	J	CDR3
many	TRBD1	TRBV3-1	TRBJ1-6	CASSLGQGIGSSPLHF
many	NA	TRBV28	TRBJ2-5	CASSLVHQETQYF
few	TRBD1	TRBV11-1	TRBJ2-7	CASSLEGGPSYEQYF
NA	NA	TRBV19	TRBJ2-4	CASRPGVGQNIQYF
NA	NA	TRBV10-3	TRBJ2-3	CAISDGQRGDTQYF
NA	TRBD2	TRBV28	TRBJ2-7	CASSSGGENSYEQYF
many	NA	TRBV3-1	TRBJ1-5	CASSQGGPRNQPQHF
few	NA	TRBV29-1	TRBJ1-2	CSVEAVDRANYGYTF
few	NA	TRBV5-1	TRBJ1-1	CASSLRGLMNTEAFF
NA	NA	TRBV5-6	TRBJ2-7	CASRRQALSTYEQYF
many	NA	TRBV12-3/TRBV12-4	TRBJ2-7	CASSLVETAYEGGEQYF
few	NA	TRBV7-2	TRBJ2-3	CASSDAGAADTQYF
NA	NA	TRBV10-2	TRBJ2-4	CASSEVLAKNIQYF
NA	NA	TRBV20-1	TRBJ2-3	CTAGRGQTDTQYF
NA	TRBD1	TRBV5-1	TRBJ1-3	CASSLAGTARGNTIYF
many	TRBD1	TRBV4-3	TRBJ1-4	CASSQGFQGVYEKLFF
few	TRBD2	TRBV5-1	TRBJ2-7	CASSLGTSGGEYEQYF
many	TRBD1	TRBV7-2	TRBJ1-4	CASSLSPRRTGKGMEKLFF
NA	NA	TRBV6-5	TRBJ2-7	CASSYGLSYEQYF
NA	TRBD1	TRBV30	TRBJ1-1	CAWRDWDRGHRGAFF
NA	TRBD1	TRBV20-1	TRBJ1-5	CSARVDRDQPQHF
few	NA	TRBV4-3	TRBJ2-7	CASSQGYGSAYEQYF